This TCR beta chain was sequenced in a study of neoadjuvant anti-PD-1 for oral cavity cancer. Study findings and constraints: Treg/Th17 ratio rose with pretreatment blood and fell with post-treatment tumor TCRbeta clonality.

This clone was counted only a few times. Its antigen is not known. Analysis of PBMCs was direct, with no culture step. Method: immunoSEQ multiplex PCR; TCRdb's copy keeps in-frame clones and lacks some. Of tens of thousands of clones in the sample, approximately 79% were seen once. V was clipped by 5 bases and J by 4 bases, with 20 bases between them. Looked up from germline, CDR1 is SGHAT and CDR2 is FQNNGV. There are 16 residues in the CDR3. This clonotype was sampled from a person aged 35 to 85 with oral cavity squamous cell carcinoma. This sequence joins TRBV11-2 and TRBJ1-2; D remains ambiguous. Sequences were derived from PBMCs, sampled before nivolumab (anti-PD-1) treatment. The CDR3 coding sequence is TGTGCCAGCAGCGTCCCAAGTCGGGGTGCCCCCTATGGCTACACCTTC. The encoded protein is CASSVPSRGAPYGYTF.